Below are 5 T cell receptor beta chains sequenced from a single sample in a study of control samples from healthy donors and cancer patients. Libraries were prepared by immunoSEQ multiplex PCR; TCRdb keeps only in-frame clonotypes and omits some of them. The sample has around 85,000 clones; roughly 94% are singletons. Sequencing was carried out using blood. The receptors stem from a woman between 18 and 30 years old in good health.

The chain employs TRBV28 and TRBJ1-5; TRBD1 might be the D (5 bases). Germline CDR1 reads MDHEN; CDR2 reads SYDVKM. Trimming took 6 bases from V and 2 from J, leaving 14 bases between them. This CDR3 comprises 15 residues. The CDR3 DNA reads TGTGCCAGCAGCCACGGGGGGGGTGGCAATCAGCCCCAGCATTTT. This translates into CASSHGGGGNQPQHF.

This clone showed up just once. This sequence joins TRBV4-3 and TRBJ2-7; the match to TRBD2 covers 7 bases. V was pared by 0 bases and J by 7 bases, with 9 bases of the junction left unmatched. The CDR3 runs to 15 residues. The germline CDR1 and CDR2 sequences are LGHNA and YSLEER. As DNA, the CDR3 is TGCGCCAGCAGCCAAGATTCGGCACTAGCGTGGGAGCAGTACTTC. It yields the protein CASSQDSALAWEQYF.

The chain carries TRBV27 and TRBJ2-1, with no clear D. V was cut by 5 bases and J by 0 bases, with 17 bases left in between. Germline assignment: CDR1 MNHEY and CDR2 SMNVEV (reference sequence). There are 17 residues in the CDR3. For the CDR3, the DNA is TGTGCCAGCAGTGAGTTTTGGCATAAACTCTCCTACAATGAGCAGTTCTTC. Translation: CASSEFWHKLSYNEQFF.

The chain is built from TRBV24-1 and TRBJ2-1; 8 bases line up with TRBD1. Germline V CDR1 and CDR2: KGHDR, SFDVKD. This CDR3 is built from 17 residues. V was clipped by 3 bases and J by 0 bases; unmatched bases: 6. The DNA for the CDR3 is TGTGCCACCAGTGATCCAGAAACAGGGGGCTCCTACAATGAGCAGTTCTTC. Translating gives CATSDPETGGSYNEQFF.

The chain employs TRBV9 and TRBJ2-7; a weak D match, TRBD1 (5 bases). In germline, CDR1 is SGDLS, CDR2 YYNGEE. The V gene lost 7 bases and the J gene lost 0 bases, with 14 bases spanning the gap. The CDR3 consists of 14 residues. CDR3 sequence reads: CASSVDDSSYEQYF. In DNA form, the CDR3 reads TGTGCCAGCTCGGTGGACGACAGCTCCTACGAGCAGTACTTC.